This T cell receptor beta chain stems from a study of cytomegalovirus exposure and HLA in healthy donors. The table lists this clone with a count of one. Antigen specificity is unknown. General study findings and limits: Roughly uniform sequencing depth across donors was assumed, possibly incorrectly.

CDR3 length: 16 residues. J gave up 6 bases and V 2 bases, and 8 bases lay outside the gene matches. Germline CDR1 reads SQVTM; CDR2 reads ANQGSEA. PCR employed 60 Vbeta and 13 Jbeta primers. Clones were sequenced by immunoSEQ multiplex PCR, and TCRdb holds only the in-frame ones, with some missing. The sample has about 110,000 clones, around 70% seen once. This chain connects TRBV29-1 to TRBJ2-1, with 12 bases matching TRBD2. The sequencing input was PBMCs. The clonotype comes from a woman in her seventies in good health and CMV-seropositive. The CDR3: CSVERLAGAGGNEQFF. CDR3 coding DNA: TGCAGCGTTGAAAGACTAGCGGGGGCGGGGGGCAATGAGCAGTTCTTC.